This TCR beta chain was captured by sequencing in a study of T cells in Graves' hyperthyroidism and ophthalmopathy. Amplified regions were TCR beta CDR3 sequences from RNA transcripts. TCR CDR3 underwent first-round RT-PCR with the HTBI primer set. TCRdb itself ran the multiplex PCR reads through MiXCR, one entry per CDR3 protein. The sample carries a few hundred thousand distinct CDR3 sequences, approximately 15% recorded once. The TCR sequence derives from a woman between 18 and 29 years old with Graves' hyperthyroidism. Sequencing was done on a sample of blood.

The CDR3 nucleotides are TGTGCCAGCCATCCTGCGGGGAGCTCCTACGAGCAGTACTTC. This codes for CASHPAGSSYEQYF. The rearrangement uses TRBV6-1 and TRBJ2-7; perhaps TRBD2 as D (6 bases). The CDR3 sequence is 14 residues long. Per the germline V gene, CDR1 is MNHNS and CDR2 is SASEGT. V was cut by 8 bases and J by 0 bases, with 14 bases left in between.